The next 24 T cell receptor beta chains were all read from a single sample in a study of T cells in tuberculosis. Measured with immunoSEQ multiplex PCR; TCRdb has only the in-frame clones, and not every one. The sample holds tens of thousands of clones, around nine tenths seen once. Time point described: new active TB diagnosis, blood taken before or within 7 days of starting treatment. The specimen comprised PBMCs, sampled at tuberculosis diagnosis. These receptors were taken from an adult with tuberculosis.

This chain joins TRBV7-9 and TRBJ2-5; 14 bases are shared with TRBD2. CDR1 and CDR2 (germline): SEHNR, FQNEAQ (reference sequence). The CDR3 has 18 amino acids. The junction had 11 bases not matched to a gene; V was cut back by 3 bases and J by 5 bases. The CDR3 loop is CASSFFWGLAGVLETQYF. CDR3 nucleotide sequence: TGTGCCAGCAGCTTCTTTTGGGGACTAGCGGGAGTTTTGGAGACCCAGTACTTC.

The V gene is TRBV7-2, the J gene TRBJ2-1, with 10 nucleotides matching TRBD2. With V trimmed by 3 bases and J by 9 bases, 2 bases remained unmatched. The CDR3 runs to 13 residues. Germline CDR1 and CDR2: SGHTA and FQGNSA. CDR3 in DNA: TGTGCCAGCAGCTTGAGACTAGCGGGTGAGCAGTTCTTC. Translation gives CASSLRLAGEQFF.

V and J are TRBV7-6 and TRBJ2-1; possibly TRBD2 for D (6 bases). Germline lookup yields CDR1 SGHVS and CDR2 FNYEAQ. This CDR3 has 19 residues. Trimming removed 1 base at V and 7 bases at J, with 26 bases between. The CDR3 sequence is CASSLEVSGGLPEGNEQFF. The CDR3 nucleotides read TGTGCCAGCAGCTTAGAGGTCTCGGGTGGACTACCGGAGGGGAATGAGCAGTTCTTC.

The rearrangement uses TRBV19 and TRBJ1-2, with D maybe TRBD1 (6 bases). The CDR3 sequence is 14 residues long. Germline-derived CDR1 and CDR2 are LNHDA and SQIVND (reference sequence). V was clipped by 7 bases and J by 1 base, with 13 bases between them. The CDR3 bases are TGTGCCAGTACCCCAAGGACAGATAACTATGGCTACACCTTC. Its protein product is CASTPRTDNYGYTF.

The CDR3 DNA reads TGTGCCATTCGGGTCCCCCTCGGGACTGAAGCTTTCTTT. Translated, it gives CAIRVPLGTEAFF. The chain uses TRBV6-1 and TRBJ1-1; D is unclear. This CDR3 has 13 residues. V was trimmed by 10 bases and J by 5 bases, leaving 17 bases between them. CDR1 and CDR2 (germline): MNHNS, SASEGT.

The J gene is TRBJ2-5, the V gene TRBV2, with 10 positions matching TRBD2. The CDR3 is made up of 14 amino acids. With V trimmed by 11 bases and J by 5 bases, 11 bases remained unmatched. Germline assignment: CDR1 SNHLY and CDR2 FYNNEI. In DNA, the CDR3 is TGTGCCGCAACACGCAGCGGGGGGGGTGAGACCCAGTACTTC. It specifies CAATRSGGGETQYF.

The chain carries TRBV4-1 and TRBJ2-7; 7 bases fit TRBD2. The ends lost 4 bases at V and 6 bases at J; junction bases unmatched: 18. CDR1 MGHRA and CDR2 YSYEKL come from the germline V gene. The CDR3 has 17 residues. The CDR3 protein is CASSPSMGEGLYPEQYF. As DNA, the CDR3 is TGCGCCAGCAGCCCCTCTATGGGGGAGGGCCTTTATCCCGAGCAGTACTTC.

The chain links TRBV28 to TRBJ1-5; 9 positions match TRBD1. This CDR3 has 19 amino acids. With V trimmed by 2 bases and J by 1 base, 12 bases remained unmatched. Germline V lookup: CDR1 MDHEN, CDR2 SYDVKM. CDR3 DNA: TGTGCCAGCAGTTTAGATGTCTTAGGGGGGACAGGGAGCAATCAGCCCCAGCATTTT. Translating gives CASSLDVLGGTGSNQPQHF.

The CDR3 is CASSSVRGYEQYF. In DNA form, the CDR3 reads TGTGCCAGCAGCTCAGTCCGCGGATACGAGCAGTACTTC. The V gene is TRBV7-2, the J gene TRBJ2-7; D uncertain. CDR1 and CDR2 from the germline V gene are SGHTA and FQGNSA. The ends were cut back, 4 bases at V and 4 bases at J, with 11 bases in the middle. The CDR3 runs 13 residues.

CDR3 in DNA: TGTGCCAGCAGTTTATCGAGCGGACTAGCTCCCTACGAGCAGTACTTC. This codes for CASSLSSGLAPYEQYF. The chain couples TRBV27 to TRBJ2-7, with TRBD2 matching 8 bases. This CDR3 has 16 residues. Germline loops: CDR1 MNHEY, CDR2 SMNVEV (reference sequence). V lost 0 bases and J lost 2; bases outside the gene matches: 6.

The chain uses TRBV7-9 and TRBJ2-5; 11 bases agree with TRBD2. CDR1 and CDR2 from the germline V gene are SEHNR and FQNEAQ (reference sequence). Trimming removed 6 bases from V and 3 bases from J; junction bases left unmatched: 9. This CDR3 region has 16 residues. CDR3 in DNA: TGTGCCAGCAGGGCCGCGGCTAGCGGGGGGAAAGAGACCCAGTACTTC. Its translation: CASRAAASGGKETQYF.

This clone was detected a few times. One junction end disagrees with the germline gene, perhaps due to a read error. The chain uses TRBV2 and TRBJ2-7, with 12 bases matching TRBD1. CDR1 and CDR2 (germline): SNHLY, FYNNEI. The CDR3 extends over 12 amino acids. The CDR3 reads CASSLGTGGLVF. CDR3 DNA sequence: TGTGCCAGCAGCCTCGGGACAGGGGGCCTCGTGTTC.

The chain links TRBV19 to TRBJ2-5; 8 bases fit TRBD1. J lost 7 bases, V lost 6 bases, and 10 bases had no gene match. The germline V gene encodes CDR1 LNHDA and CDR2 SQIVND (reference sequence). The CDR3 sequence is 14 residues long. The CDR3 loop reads CASRNTGGIGTQYF. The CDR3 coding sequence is TGTGCCAGTAGAAATACAGGGGGGATCGGGACCCAGTACTTC.

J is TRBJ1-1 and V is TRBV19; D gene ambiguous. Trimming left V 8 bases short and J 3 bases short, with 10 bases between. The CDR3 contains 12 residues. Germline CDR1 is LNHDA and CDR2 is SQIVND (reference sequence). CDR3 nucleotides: TGTGCCAGTGGTCGGGGTCACACTGAAGCTTTCTTT. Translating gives CASGRGHTEAFF.

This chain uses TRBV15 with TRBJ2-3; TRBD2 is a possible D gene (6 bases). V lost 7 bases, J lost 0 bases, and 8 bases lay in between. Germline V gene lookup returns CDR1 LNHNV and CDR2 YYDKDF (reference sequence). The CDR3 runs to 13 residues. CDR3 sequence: CATKAGSTDTQYF. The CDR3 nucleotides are TGTGCCACCAAGGCGGGAAGCACAGATACGCAGTATTTT.

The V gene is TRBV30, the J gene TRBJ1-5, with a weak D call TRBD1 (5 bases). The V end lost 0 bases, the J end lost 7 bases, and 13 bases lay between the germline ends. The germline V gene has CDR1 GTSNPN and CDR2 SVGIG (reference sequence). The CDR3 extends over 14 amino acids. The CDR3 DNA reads TGTGCCTGGAGTGTTGGGGGGGAAGGCCAGCCCCAGCATTTT. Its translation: CAWSVGGEGQPQHF.

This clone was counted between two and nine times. The CDR3 DNA reads as TGTGCCAGCATGGACAGGGATCAAGATACGCAGTATTTT. This gives the protein CASMDRDQDTQYF. J is TRBJ2-3 and V is TRBV2; TRBD1 matches at 8 bases. Germline assignment: CDR1 SNHLY and CDR2 FYNNEI. There are 13 residues in the CDR3. V dropped 7 bases and J dropped 5; count of bases not matched to a gene: 5. Full variable domain (outside the CDR3, taken from reference TRBV2 and TRBJ2-3): EPEVTQTPSHQVTQMGQEVILRCVPISNHLYFYWYRQILGQKVEFLVSFYNNEISEKSEIFDDQFSVERPDGSNFTLKIRSTKLEDSAMYFCASMDRDQDTQYFGPGTRLTVL.

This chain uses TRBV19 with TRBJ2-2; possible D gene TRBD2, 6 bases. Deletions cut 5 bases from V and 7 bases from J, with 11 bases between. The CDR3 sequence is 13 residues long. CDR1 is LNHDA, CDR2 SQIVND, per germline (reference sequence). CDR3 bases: TGTGCCAGTAGTGAGGGACTGGGCGGGGAGCTGTTTTTT. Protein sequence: CASSEGLGGELFF.

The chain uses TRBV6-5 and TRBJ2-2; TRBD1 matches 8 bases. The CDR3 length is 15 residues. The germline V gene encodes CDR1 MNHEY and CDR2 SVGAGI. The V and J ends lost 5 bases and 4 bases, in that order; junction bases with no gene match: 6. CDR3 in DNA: TGTGCCAGCAGTCCTCAGGGGGCCGGCACCGGGGAGCTGTTTTTT. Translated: CASSPQGAGTGELFF.

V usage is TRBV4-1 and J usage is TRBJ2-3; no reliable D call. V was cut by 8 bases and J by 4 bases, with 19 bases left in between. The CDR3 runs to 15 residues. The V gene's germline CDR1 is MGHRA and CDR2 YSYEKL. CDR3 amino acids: CASGAPPATPDTQYF. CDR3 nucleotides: TGCGCCAGCGGAGCCCCTCCAGCGACCCCAGATACGCAGTATTTT.

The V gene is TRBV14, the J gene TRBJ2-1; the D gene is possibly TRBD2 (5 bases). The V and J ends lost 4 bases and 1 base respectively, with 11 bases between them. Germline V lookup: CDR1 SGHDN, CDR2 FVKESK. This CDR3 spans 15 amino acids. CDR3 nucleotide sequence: TGTGCCAGCAGCCTGGACTCCTCGTCCTACAATGAGCAGTTCTTC. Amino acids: CASSLDSSSYNEQFF.

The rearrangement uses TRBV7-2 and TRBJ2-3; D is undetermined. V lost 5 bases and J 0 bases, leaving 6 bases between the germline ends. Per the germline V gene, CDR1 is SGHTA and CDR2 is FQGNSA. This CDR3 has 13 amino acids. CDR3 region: CASSRASTDTQYF. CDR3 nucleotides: TGTGCCAGCAGCCGAGCCAGCACAGATACGCAGTATTTT.

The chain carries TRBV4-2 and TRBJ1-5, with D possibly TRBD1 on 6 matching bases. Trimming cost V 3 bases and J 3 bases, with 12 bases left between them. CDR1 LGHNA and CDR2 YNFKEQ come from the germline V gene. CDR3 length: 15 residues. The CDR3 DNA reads TGTGCCAGCAGCCATTCTTGGACAGACAATCAGCCCCAGCATTTT. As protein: CASSHSWTDNQPQHF.

This chain's CDR3 is CASSRQGVSDEQFF. CDR3 sequence (DNA): TGCGCCAGCAGCCGACAGGGGGTGAGCGATGAGCAGTTCTTC. The V and J genes are TRBV5-1 and TRBJ2-1, with 9 bases that match TRBD1. The germline V gene encodes CDR1 SGHRS and CDR2 YFSETQ. J gave up 8 bases and V 4 bases, and 7 bases lay outside the gene matches. The CDR3 consists of 14 residues.